The 6 T cell receptor beta chains below were found in one sample sequenced in a study of post-analysis software for immune sequencing data. Findings and caveats of the study: About 5 TRBV segments (TRBV5-6, TRBV5-1 and TRBV20-1 among them) occurred more frequently in patients than in controls.

Included in the TCR beta cDNA libraries were unique molecular identifiers. MiXCR, run by TCRdb on the PCR reads, gives a single entry per CDR3 protein. The profile shows 700,000 to 900,000 distinct CDR3 sequences, around 46% of them singletons. Their antigen targets remain unknown. Material: blood. The receptor set was obtained from a girl aged 5-17 years with multiple sclerosis.

This clonotype was seen only a few times. The chain combines TRBV20-1 with TRBJ1-2; D is unclear. Trimming stripped 3 bases from V and 4 bases from J, with 6 bases between. CDR3 size: 11 residues. CDR1 and CDR2 (germline): DFQATT, SNEGSKA (reference sequence). The CDR3 protein is CSASSPYGYTF. Written as DNA, the CDR3 is TGCAGTGCTAGCTCTCCCTATGGCTACACCTTC.

This clonotype was detected only a few times. V and J are TRBV7-2 and TRBJ2-1; no clear D gene. The ends were cut back, 5 bases at V and 7 bases at J, with 15 bases in the middle. Germline values: CDR1 SGHTA, CDR2 FQGNSA. There are 14 residues in the CDR3. The CDR3 sequence is CASSEEIFPNEQFF. In DNA, the CDR3 is TGTGCCAGCAGCGAGGAGATTTTCCCGAATGAGCAGTTCTTC.

This chain connects TRBV10-2 to TRBJ2-2; D might be TRBD2 (5 bases). CDR1 and CDR2 (germline): WSHSY, SAAADI. This CDR3 spans 14 amino acids. Between the trimmed V and J ends, which lost 2 bases and 6 bases, there was a span of 10 bases. CDR3 bases: TGCGCCAGCAGTGAGCCGATCGGGGCCGGGGAGCTGTTTTTT. Translated, it gives CASSEPIGAGELFF.

The sample holds a few counts of this clonotype. CDR3 sequence (DNA): TGTGCCAGCCTCGTAAAGAACACTGAAGCTTTCTTT. Protein sequence: CASLVKNTEAFF. V usage is TRBV6-2 or TRBV6-3 and J usage is TRBJ1-1; no definite D call. Germline V lookup: CDR1 MNHEY, CDR2 SVGEGT. The V and J ends lost 8 bases and 1 base respectively, with 8 bases between them. The CDR3 contains 12 residues.

The V and J genes are TRBV20-1 and TRBJ2-3; the match to TRBD2 covers 7 bases. The CDR3 is made up of 19 amino acids. V trimming: 1 base; J trimming: 0 bases; junction bases outside the gene matches: 16. The germline V gene has CDR1 DFQATT and CDR2 SNEGSKA (reference sequence). As DNA, the CDR3 is TGCAGTGCTAGAGCCCAAATCCAAACTAGCGAAACTAGCACAGATACGCAGTATTTT. Its translation: CSARAQIQTSETSTDTQYF.

This chain joins TRBV27 and TRBJ2-1; 7 bases fit TRBD1. After removal of 7 bases from V and 0 bases from J, the junction contained 9 bases not matched to a gene. The germline V gene has CDR1 MNHEY and CDR2 SMNVEV (reference sequence). The CDR3 extends over 16 amino acids. CDR3 amino acids: CASTKGAGLSYNEQFF. CDR3 in DNA: TGTGCCAGCACCAAGGGGGCGGGTCTCTCCTACAATGAGCAGTTCTTC.